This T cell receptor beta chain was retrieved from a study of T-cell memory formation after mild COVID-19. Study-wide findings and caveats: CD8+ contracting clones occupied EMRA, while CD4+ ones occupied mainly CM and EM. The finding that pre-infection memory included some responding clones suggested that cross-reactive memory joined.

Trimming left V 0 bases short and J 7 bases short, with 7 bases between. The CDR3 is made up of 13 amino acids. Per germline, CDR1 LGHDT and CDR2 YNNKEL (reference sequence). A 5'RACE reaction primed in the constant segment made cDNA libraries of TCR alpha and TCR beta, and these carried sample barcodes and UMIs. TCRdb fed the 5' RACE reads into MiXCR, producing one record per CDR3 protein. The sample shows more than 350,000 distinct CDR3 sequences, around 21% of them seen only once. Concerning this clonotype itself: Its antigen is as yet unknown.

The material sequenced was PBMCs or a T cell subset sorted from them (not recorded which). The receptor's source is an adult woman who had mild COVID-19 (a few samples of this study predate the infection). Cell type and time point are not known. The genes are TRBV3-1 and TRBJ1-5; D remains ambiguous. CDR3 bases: TGTGCCAGCAGCCAAGATGGACGACAGCCCCAGCATTTT. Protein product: CASSQDGRQPQHF.